The T cell receptor beta chain under discussion was sequenced for a study of shared clonotypes between healthy human individuals (dated by TCRdb to about 2020). In the study overall: Three men and two women, aged 18 to 49 years, made up the cohort. To estimate repertoire size and how much clonotypes are shared between individuals, the study performed deep sequencing of blood TCR repertoires from a handful of healthy adults. Per donor, leukapheresis produced somewhere between about 0.9 and 9.5 billion PBMCs. Different laboratories and diverse techniques were used to prepare libraries and sequence TCR repertoires, to increase sequencing depth and limit assay-specific biases. Per donor, three plates each were used for CD4 naive and CD4 memory, two for CD8 naive, and one for CD8 memory. Study-level results and caveats: Only blood was sampled, and tissue TCR repertoires likely differ from those in blood. Compared with non-shared clonotypes, clonotypes shared by all four sorted-subset donors had higher generation probabilities. Incomplete sequencing was indicated by rarefaction of sorted-subset datasets, despite the large sequencing depth. Naive subsets generally had larger estimated clonotype richness than memory subsets did. Because the study included a small number of donors, the genetic and exposure-history diversity represented was limited. When a few donors were compared, the shared fraction of clonotypes was roughly 5% for naive CD4, approximately 3.3% for naive CD8, 2.3% for memory CD4, and approximately 0.4% for memory CD8. Pairwise subsampling led to the expectation that sequencing depth would affect the degree of clonotype sharing among donors.

On this clone: Its cognate antigen has yet to be identified. Within one base of it there is no much larger clone, and no base qualities were kept.

From the germline V gene, CDR1 is SQVTM and CDR2 is ANQGSEA. The CDR3 sequence holds 14 residues, the cysteine and phenylalanine included. This entry keeps only the CDR3 DNA: 42 bases, framed from base 1. The junction carries 14 bases between V and J, which are trimmed by 6 bases and 3 bases respectively. TCR CDR3 regions were amplified from genomic DNA by multiplex PCR using the deep immunoSEQ assay. Extracted genomic DNA from each cell subset was spread evenly across all wells of several immunoSEQ 96-well plates, with each plate serving as a replicate. For sorted subsets, each replicate PCR was loaded with 200 to 250 ng genomic DNA, equivalent to 25,000 to 30,000 T cell genomes. Purified libraries were quantified with a Qubit 3.0 fluorometer, sized on a Bioanalyzer 2100, and re-quantified with the KAPA Library Quantification kit. A separate single-read 150-cycle Illumina NextSeq 550 flow cell was used to sequence each immunoSEQ 96-well plate. From the authors' description of their analysis: Because the immunoSEQ output included only junctional sequences and no quality scores, the filtering could not be the same as the filtering used for full-length reads. To assign V/J genes and CDR3, sequences were annotated using PyIR, a Python wrapper for IgBLAST v1.9, with IMGT germline references. Any read was removed if the V/J assignment was weak (E-value above 1e-6), the CDR3 was missing, or the read contained stop codons, out-of-frame junctions, or ambiguous translated residues. A V3J clonotype was defined by an identical inferred V gene, J gene, and CDR3 amino acid sequence. Percentage overlap between repertoires was computed as shared unique clonotypes divided by the size of the smaller repertoire. Richness of each repertoire was evaluated using RTK rarefaction, the Chao1 estimator, and Recon v2.1 estimates of unobserved clonotypes. Generation probabilities for all TCRbeta clonotypes obtained by the gDNA method from four donors were computed using OLGA. TCRdb re-hosts the immuneACCESS table, in-frame sequences only. Its copies lack some clones; in the studies checked, an unresolved V gene accounts for under half of them, and the cause for the rest is not known. V, J and clone size reflect that table, while D and trimming were determined from the DNA. The sample table records 2 million to 2.5 million clones; 80% to 95% of these occur just once. The ten biggest clones cover about 0.41% of the sample.

The donors were healthy, HIV-negative adults who had no recently reported acute infections or vaccinations. Every donor was a Caucasian adult residing in Nashville, Tennessee, USA. Magnetic negative selection was used to enrich CD4+ T cells, after which naive cells were positively selected on CD45RA and the negative fraction became the memory subset. Blood was collected by leukapheresis, and PBMCs were isolated by Ficoll-Histopaque density gradient centrifugation and then cryopreserved in liquid nitrogen vapor phase. Analytical flow cytometry was used to check the purity and quantity of each magnetically sorted T cell population. From each sorted fraction, genomic DNA was isolated and quantified by UV absorbance on a Nanodrop 2000c.

Recombination linked TRBV29-1 to TRBJ2-2; a weak D assignment points to TRBD2 (7 bases agree). The TCR sequence derives from a man younger than 35 in good health. Some clones in this sample may be carry-over from other donors' samples. What was sequenced was naive CD4+ T cells from PBMCs. Interpreted using the paper, the cell subset or site label stands for: CD45RA+ positively selected. Read as DNA, the sequence is TGCAGCGTCCCTGGGAGGGGGGACACCGGGGAGCTGTTTTTT. Its amino acids are CSVPGRGDTGELFF.